This TCR beta chain was documented in a study of blood T cells in healthy people across ages. Healthy Caucasian individuals from Russia aged roughly 6 to 90 served as donors. With a J-beta primer mix and a sample-barcoded 5' primer, a second PCR ran 7 to 11 cycles. TCRdb analysed the 5' RACE reads with MiXCR anew, one entry per CDR3 protein. The table lists 750,000 to 950,000 distinct CDR3 sequences, roughly 26% of them singletons. This sample also belongs to another study, concerning T cells of mothers and their children. From that paper: Every mother produced more than 8.5 million TCR beta CDR3 reads, whereas every child provided 3 million to 3.5 million.

Sequencing used blood. The sequence came from a boy younger than 18 in good health.

The CDR3 loop reads CSARGGGFSDTQYF. CDR3 in DNA: TGCAGTGCTAGAGGAGGTGGCTTTTCAGATACGCAGTATTTT. The chain links TRBV20-1 to TRBJ2-3; D not resolved. The CDR3 totals 14 residues. The germline V gene encodes CDR1 DFQATT and CDR2 SNEGSKA (reference sequence). V lost 1 base to trimming and J lost 4 bases, with 12 bases between them.